The 17 T cell receptor beta chains below come from one sample, sequenced in a study of blood T cell repertoires in COVID-19. TCRdb's copy holds only in-frame clones and misses some; the assay was immunoSEQ multiplex PCR. The sample holds 65,000 to 95,000 clones; around nine tenths are singletons and the top ten take roughly 8.5%. Sequencing used peripheral blood. These receptors all stem from a man aged 30 to 39 with acute or convalescent COVID-19.

The chain couples TRBV28 to TRBJ2-7; tentative D call: TRBD2 (7 bases). The germline CDR1 and CDR2 sequences are MDHEN and SYDVKM. The CDR3 spans 13 residues. Trimming pared 6 bases from V and 7 bases from J, leaving 16 bases between. The CDR3 reads CASSRAGAWEQYF. DNA for the CDR3: TGTGCCAGCAGCCGGGCGGGGGCGTGGGAGCAGTACTTC.

This clone was counted once. This sequence joins TRBV18 and TRBJ1-2; TRBD1 matches 8 bases. CDR1 and CDR2 (germline): KGHSH, LQKENI. The CDR3 contains 16 residues. With 2 bases clipped from V and 8 bases from J, the junction kept 13 bases outside the gene matches. CDR3: CASSPGGQGWWNGYTF. In DNA, the CDR3 is TGTGCCAGCTCACCAGGAGGACAGGGATGGTGGAACGGCTACACCTTC.

The V and J genes are TRBV14 and TRBJ1-3; the D is unclear. Germline loops: CDR1 SGHDN, CDR2 FVKESK. Trimming removed 4 bases from V and 4 bases from J, with 8 bases in between. This CDR3 region has 13 residues. In DNA form, the CDR3 reads TGTGCCAGCAGCCTCGCGGGCGGAAACACCATATATTTT. This gives the protein CASSLAGGNTIYF.

The chain couples TRBV7-6 to TRBJ2-5; D is uncertain. The CDR3 loop spans 11 amino acids. Between the trimmed V and J ends, which lost 5 bases and 1 base, there was a span of 2 bases. Germline V lookup: CDR1 SGHVS, CDR2 FNYEAQ. The CDR3 protein is CASSLQETQYF. CDR3 nucleotide sequence: TGTGCCAGCAGCCTCCAAGAGACCCAGTACTTC.

The genes are TRBV4-1 and TRBJ1-5; D is possibly TRBD1 (6 bases). The ends were cut back, 4 bases at V and 7 bases at J, with 17 bases in the middle. Germline V gene lookup returns CDR1 MGHRA and CDR2 YSYEKL. The CDR3 is made up of 15 amino acids. Written as DNA, the CDR3 is TGCGCCAGCAGCCTCACCAAAGGGGGGGACCAGCCCCAGCATTTT. It is translated as CASSLTKGGDQPQHF.

This chain's CDR3 is CASSLQGGQPQHF. The CDR3 nucleotides read TGTGCCAGCAGTTTACAGGGAGGTCAGCCCCAGCATTTT. The chain joins TRBV12-3 or TRBV12-4 to TRBJ1-5, with D possibly matching TRBD1 (5 bases). The CDR3 has 13 amino acids. V lost 2 bases to trimming and J lost 6 bases, with 8 bases between them.

The V gene is TRBV4-1, the J gene TRBJ2-5, with 7 bases that match TRBD2. V lost 4 bases to trimming and J lost 4 bases; unmatched junction nucleotides: 15. Germline V gene sequence: CDR1 MGHRA, CDR2 YSYEKL. The CDR3 runs 17 residues. CDR3 coding DNA: TGCGCCAGCAGCCGACAAGCGGGGCAGGCTGGGATAGAGACCCAGTACTTC. Its protein is CASSRQAGQAGIETQYF.

The V call is TRBV30, the J call TRBJ1-5; TRBD1 is a possible D gene (5 bases). The CDR3 length is 13 residues. Germline V lookup: CDR1 GTSNPN, CDR2 SVGIG (reference sequence). Trimming removed 5 bases from V and 6 bases from J, with 14 bases in between. CDR3 loop: CAWAGTGGQPQHF. DNA for the CDR3: TGTGCCTGGGCAGGGACGGGGGGTCAGCCCCAGCATTTT.

The chain has TRBV28 and TRBJ1-6; 7 positions match TRBD1. Germline-derived CDR1 and CDR2 are MDHEN and SYDVKM. This CDR3 comprises 15 residues. After removal of 6 bases from V and 9 bases from J, the junction contained 11 bases not matched to a gene. The CDR3: CASRQGNRGGSPLHF. CDR3 nucleotides: TGTGCCAGCAGACAGGGCAACAGGGGAGGTTCACCCCTCCACTTT.

This clone occurred once. The V gene is TRBV6-2 or TRBV6-3, the J gene TRBJ2-3; 12 nucleotides align to TRBD2. Germline CDR1 MNHEY, CDR2 SVGEGT. The V and J ends lost 4 bases and 4 bases, in that order; junction bases with no gene match: 12. The CDR3 totals 18 residues. The CDR3, as DNA: TGTGCCAGCAGTTCCACAACCGCAGGACTAGCGGGACCAGATACGCAGTATTTT. This gives the protein CASSSTTAGLAGPDTQYF.

V gene TRBV18 combines with J gene TRBJ2-4; 8 bases are a match to TRBD2. The CDR3 consists of 15 residues. J lost 6 bases, V lost 6 bases, and 10 bases had no gene match. CDR1 and CDR2 (germline): KGHSH, LQKENI. This CDR3 is CASSHRDGRGNIQYF. The CDR3 nucleotides are TGTGCCAGCTCCCACCGCGACGGGAGGGGAAACATTCAGTACTTC.

This clone was recorded a few times. The chain links TRBV7-2 to TRBJ1-1; perhaps TRBD1 as D (5 bases). The CDR3 covers 13 residues. With 4 bases removed from V and 11 bases from J, the gap between germline ends came to 17 bases. CDR1 is SGHTA, CDR2 FQGNSA, per germline. CDR3 loop: CASSSGTTGRAFF. CDR3 in DNA: TGTGCCAGCAGCTCCGGCACCACAGGCCGTGCTTTCTTT.

This chain links TRBV27 with TRBJ2-2, with a tentative D call TRBD2 (6 bases). The ends were cut back, 7 bases at V and 5 bases at J, with 32 bases in the middle. CDR1 is MNHEY and CDR2 is SMNVEV in the germline V gene (reference sequence). The CDR3 loop spans 20 amino acids. The CDR3 loop is CASKLRPAANRLAPTGELFF. The CDR3 DNA sequence: TGTGCCAGCAAACTTCGGCCAGCAGCCAATCGGCTAGCGCCGACCGGGGAGCTGTTTTTT.

The chain recombines TRBV19 with TRBJ2-2; the D gene is possibly TRBD1 (6 bases). Germline V gene data show CDR1 as LNHDA and CDR2 as SQIVND (reference sequence). Trimming left V 9 bases short and J 4 bases short, with 21 bases between. The CDR3 totals 16 residues. CDR3: CASRGGTGMGTGELFF. CDR3 in DNA: TGTGCCAGCCGGGGCGGAACAGGGATGGGCACCGGGGAGCTGTTTTTT.

The CDR3 nucleotides read TGTGCCAGCAGCGTCAGGGGGCGCGCAGATACGCAGTATTTT. Protein: CASSVRGRADTQYF. J is TRBJ2-3 and V is TRBV7-2, with 8 bases lining up with TRBD1. With V trimmed by 5 bases and J by 4 bases, 5 bases remained unmatched. This CDR3 contains 14 residues. Germline V gene data show CDR1 as SGHTA and CDR2 as FQGNSA. Filled out from reference TRBV7-2 and TRBJ2-3, the complete variable domain reads GAGVSQSPSNKVTEKGKDVELRCDPISGHTALYWYRQSLGQGLEFLIYFQGNSAPDKSGLPSDRFSAERTGGSVSTLTIQRTQQEDSAVYLCASSVRGRADTQYFGPGTRLTVL.

V usage is TRBV29-1 and J usage is TRBJ2-1; 12 nucleotides match TRBD2. Germline V gene data show CDR1 as SQVTM and CDR2 as ANQGSEA. The CDR3 runs 14 residues. The CDR3 bases are TGCAGTGTACTAGCGGGAGGTTCCTACAATGAGCAGTTCTTC. Amino acids: CSVLAGGSYNEQFF.

The DNA for the CDR3 is TGCGCCAGCAGCCAAGGAATTGCCGGTGGTAACTATGGCTACACCTTC. Translating it yields CASSQGIAGGNYGYTF. The V gene is TRBV4-3, the J gene TRBJ1-2; unclear D gene. Trimming left V 1 base short and J 1 base short, with 13 bases between. Germline loops: CDR1 LGHNA, CDR2 YSLEER. This CDR3 comprises 16 residues.